The clone carrying this T cell receptor beta chain was seen at least ten times. The antigen remains unidentified. These data are taken from a study of regulatory T cells in long-lasting Graves disease. Across the study: The study counted Graves' disease as persistent given over 5 years of antithyroid drugs and positive TSH receptor antibodies.

Trimming took off 0 bases at V and 8 bases at J, with 11 bases between the two ends. This CDR3 comprises 13 residues. From germline, CDR1 is SGDLS and CDR2 YYNGEE. The time point denotes: persistent/refractory GD, antithyroid drugs over 5 years with positive TRAb. The authors made the TCR library using RNA they extracted from PBMCs. The guidelines of the American Thyroid Association were the basis for diagnosing Graves' disease. CDR3-region Arm-PCR and iRepertoire HTBI primers produced the TCR beta libraries. TCRdb used MiXCR to reprocess the multiplex PCR reads, holding one entry per CDR3 protein. Seen here are about 290,000 distinct CDR3 sequences, around a fifth observed once, and the top ten hold around three fifths. Whole-study results and caveats: Favored gene segments in persistent disease were TRBV28, TRBJ1-2 and TRBJ2-5. Small numbers of samples may have cut accuracy.

The TCR sequence derives from a female donor with Graves disease. The sequencing used peripheral blood mononuclear cells (PBMCs), collected when the disease was refractory, from a patient treated with antithyroid drugs. The chain uses TRBV9 and TRBJ1-1; no firm D call. CDR3 amino acids: CASSVDGRTEAFF. For the CDR3, the DNA is TGTGCCAGCAGCGTAGACGGGCGGACGGAAGCTTTCTTT.